These 12 T cell receptor beta chains share one sample of origin, sequenced in a study of blood T cell repertoires in COVID-19. Here immunoSEQ multiplex PCR was the method, and the copy in TCRdb shows in-frame clones only, minus some. Here the sample spans over 130,000 clones, about 80% being singletons. The sample comprised PBMCs or T cells enriched from blood (not recorded which). The receptor set was obtained from a woman between 50 and 59 years old who had recovered from COVID-19.

V gene TRBV6-5 combines with J gene TRBJ2-7; 12 bases line up with TRBD1. The trim removed 5 bases at V and 6 bases at J, leaving 5 bases unmatched. The germline gives CDR1 MNHEY, CDR2 SVGAGI. The length of the CDR3 is 14 residues. CDR3 DNA: TGTGCCAGCAGTCCGGGACAGGGGGCTTCCGAGCAGTACTTC. This gives the protein CASSPGQGASEQYF.

This clone was counted many times. This rearrangement joins TRBV28 to TRBJ2-2; the D is unclear. Looked up from germline, CDR1 is MDHEN and CDR2 is SYDVKM. The CDR3 is 16 residues long. V lost 8 bases and J 4 bases, leaving 20 bases between the germline ends. The CDR3 here is CASPRRYRVSTGELFF. The CDR3 DNA is TGTGCCAGCCCCCGCCGGTATCGGGTCTCCACCGGGGAGCTGTTTTTT. Looking up the rest from reference TRBV28 and TRBJ2-2 gives the full variable domain: DVKVTQSSRYLVKRTGEKVFLECVQDMDHENMFWYRQDPGLGLRLIYFSYDVKMKEKGDIPEGYSVSREKKERFSLILESASTNQTSMYLCASPRRYRVSTGELFFGEGSRLTVL.

V gene TRBV27 combines with J gene TRBJ2-2, with 10 bases matching TRBD2. The J segment lost 2 bases and the V segment lost 6 bases, leaving 6 bases of the junction unmatched. Germline loops: CDR1 MNHEY, CDR2 SMNVEV (reference sequence). This CDR3 contains 16 residues. Written as DNA, the CDR3 is TGTGCCAGCAGGCCGGGACTAGCGAGAAACACCGGGGAGCTGTTTTTT. Its translation: CASRPGLARNTGELFF.

J is TRBJ2-3 and V is TRBV10-3, with 13 bases fitting TRBD2. CDR1 ENHRY and CDR2 SYGVKD come from the germline V gene. The CDR3 sequence is 16 residues long. The V and J ends lost 9 bases and 0 bases, in that order; junction bases with no gene match: 6. The CDR3 sequence is CAIGLAGVASTDTQYF. CDR3 sequence (DNA): TGTGCCATAGGACTAGCGGGAGTGGCTAGCACAGATACGCAGTATTTT.

A word on this clone: Other DNA sequences in this sample translate to the same CDR3. This chain links TRBV11-3 with TRBJ1-1; TRBD1 is a possible D gene (5 bases). Germline CDR1 reads SGHNT; CDR2 reads YENEEA. The CDR3 contains 13 residues. Trimming stripped 5 bases from V and 5 bases from J, with 12 bases between. CDR3 sequence: CASSPRGGTEAFF. The CDR3 DNA reads TGTGCCAGCAGCCCCCGTGGGGGGACTGAAGCTTTCTTT.

DNA for the CDR3: TGTGCCAGTAACCGGGGTCCCAATCAGCCCCAGCATTTT. This translates into CASNRGPNQPQHF. The rearrangement links TRBV19 to TRBJ1-5; D is unresolved. With 7 bases removed from V and 3 bases from J, the gap between germline ends came to 10 bases. This CDR3 is 13 amino acids long. CDR1 is LNHDA, CDR2 SQIVND, per germline (reference sequence).

This clone was detected once. The V and J genes are TRBV6-5 and TRBJ2-7; tentatively, D is TRBD1 (6 bases). The CDR3 is made up of 13 amino acids. The V end lost 6 bases, the J end lost 0 bases, and 9 bases lay between the germline ends. The germline CDR1 and CDR2 sequences are MNHEY and SVGAGI. The CDR3 DNA sequence: TGTGCCAGCAGAAGGGACATCTCCTACGAGCAGTACTTC. Translation gives CASRRDISYEQYF.

The chain is built from TRBV19 and TRBJ2-5; 9 nucleotides line up with TRBD2. The germline V gene encodes CDR1 LNHDA and CDR2 SQIVND (reference sequence). The junction had 9 bases not matched to a gene; V was cut back by 5 bases and J by 5 bases. The CDR3 consists of 15 residues. The CDR3 is CASSLGTSRGETQYF. The CDR3 nucleotides read TGTGCCAGTAGTCTGGGGACTAGCCGGGGGGAGACCCAGTACTTC.

There are a few counts of this clone. This chain uses TRBV6-5 with TRBJ2-1; maybe TRBD1 (5 bases). The CDR3 spans 13 residues. In germline, CDR1 is MNHEY, CDR2 SVGAGI. V gave up 7 bases and J gave up 7 bases, with 14 bases separating them. CDR3 in amino acids: CASNPQGQNEQFF. For the CDR3, the DNA is TGTGCCAGCAACCCTCAGGGCCAGAATGAGCAGTTCTTC.

The gene calls are TRBV7-2 and TRBJ2-7; 8 positions match TRBD1. The CDR3 spans 15 residues. Germline trimming cut 4 bases from V and 2 bases from J; bases unmatched to any gene: 7. CDR1 is SGHTA and CDR2 is FQGNSA in the germline V gene. The CDR3 nucleotides are TGTGCCAGCAGCTATACCGGACAGGGAACCTACGAGCAGTACTTC. Its protein product is CASSYTGQGTYEQYF.

This chain uses TRBV5-1 with TRBJ2-2, with 7 bases aligning to TRBD1. In germline, CDR1 is SGHRS, CDR2 YFSETQ. Germline trimming cut 0 bases from V and 6 bases from J; bases unmatched to any gene: 2. CDR3 size: 14 residues. CDR3 bases: TGCGCCAGCAGCTTGGCACAGGGGTCCGGGGAGCTGTTTTTT. Translated: CASSLAQGSGELFF. Complete variable domain (other parts from reference TRBV5-1 and TRBJ2-2): KAGVTQTPRYLIKTRGQQVTLSCSPISGHRSVSWYQQTPGQGLQFLFEYFSETQRNKGNFPGRFSGRQFSNSRSEMNVSTLELGDSALYLCASSLAQGSGELFFGEGSRLTVL.

The chain couples TRBV6-5 to TRBJ2-7; D may be TRBD1 (6 bases). Germline CDR1 and CDR2: MNHEY and SVGAGI. The V end was cut by 7 bases, the J end by 1 base, with 11 bases between. The CDR3 is made up of 13 amino acids. DNA of the CDR3: TGTGCCAGCAAGGTCACAGGGTCCTACGAGCAGTACTTC. This gives the protein CASKVTGSYEQYF.